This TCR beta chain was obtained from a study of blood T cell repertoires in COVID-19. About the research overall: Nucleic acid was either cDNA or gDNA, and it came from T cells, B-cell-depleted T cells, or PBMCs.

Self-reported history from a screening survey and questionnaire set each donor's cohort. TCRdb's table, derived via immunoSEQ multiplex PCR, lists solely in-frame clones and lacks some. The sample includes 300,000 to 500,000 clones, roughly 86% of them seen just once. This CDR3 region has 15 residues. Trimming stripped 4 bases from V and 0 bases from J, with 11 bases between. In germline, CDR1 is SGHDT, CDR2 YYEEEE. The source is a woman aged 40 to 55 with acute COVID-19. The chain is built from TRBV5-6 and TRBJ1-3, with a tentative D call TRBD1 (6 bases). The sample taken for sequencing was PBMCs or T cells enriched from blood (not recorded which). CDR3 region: CASSITGSSGNTIYF. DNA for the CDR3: TGTGCCAGCAGCATTACAGGGAGCTCTGGAAACACCATATATTTT.